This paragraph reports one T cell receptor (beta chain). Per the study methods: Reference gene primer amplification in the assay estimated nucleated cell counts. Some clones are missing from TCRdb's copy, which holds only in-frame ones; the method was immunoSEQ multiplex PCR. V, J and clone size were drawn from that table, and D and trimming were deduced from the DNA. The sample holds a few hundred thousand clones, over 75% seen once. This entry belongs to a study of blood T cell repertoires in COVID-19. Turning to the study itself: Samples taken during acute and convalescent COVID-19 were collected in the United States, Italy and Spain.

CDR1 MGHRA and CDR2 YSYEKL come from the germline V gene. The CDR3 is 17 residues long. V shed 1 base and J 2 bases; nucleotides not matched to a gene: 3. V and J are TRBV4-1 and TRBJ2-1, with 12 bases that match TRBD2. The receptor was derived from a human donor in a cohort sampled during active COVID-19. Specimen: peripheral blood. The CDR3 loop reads CASSQARLAGAYNEQFF. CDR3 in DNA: TGCGCCAGCAGCCAAGCTAGACTAGCGGGAGCCTACAATGAGCAGTTCTTC.